The 25 T cell receptor beta chains in this list originate from one sample, sequenced in a study of neurological immune-mediated disorders. TCRdb redid the calling of the 5' RACE reads with MiXCR, one entry per CDR3 protein. Of roughly 88,000 distinct CDR3 sequences listed, approximately 4% are singletons. Material for sequencing was PBMCs. These receptors were collected from a woman between 50 and 59 years old with multiple sclerosis.

The sample holds many counts of this clonotype. The chain uses TRBV4-2 and TRBJ2-1, with TRBD2 identical over 9 bases. The germline V gene encodes CDR1 LGHNA and CDR2 YNFKEQ. The CDR3 has 18 amino acids. J was trimmed by 5 bases and V by 0 bases; bases with no gene match: 11. The DNA for the CDR3 is TGTGCCAGCAGCCAAGATAGAGCCAGCGGGGGGCGAAACAATGAGCAGTTCTTC. It specifies CASSQDRASGGRNNEQFF.

The table lists this clonotype with many counts. V usage is TRBV5-4 and J usage is TRBJ2-1; 9 positions match TRBD1. Losses at the gene ends were 4 bases for V and 6 bases for J; bases not matched to a gene: 2. Germline-derived CDR1 and CDR2 are SGHNT and YYREEE (reference sequence). The CDR3 covers 13 residues. CDR3 in amino acids: CASSADRGNEQFF. For the CDR3, the DNA is TGTGCCAGCAGCGCGGACAGGGGCAATGAGCAGTTCTTC. Drawing the rest from reference TRBV5-4 and TRBJ2-1, the complete variable domain is ETGVTQSPTHLIKTRGQQVTLRCSSQSGHNTVSWYQQALGQGPQFIFQYYREEENGRGNFPPRFSGLQFPNYSSELNVNALELDDSALYLCASSADRGNEQFFGPGTRLTVL.

This clonotype was counted ten times or more. The chain combines TRBV20-1 with TRBJ1-3; D uncertain. The V gene's germline CDR1 is DFQATT and CDR2 SNEGSKA (reference sequence). This CDR3 region has 11 residues. Trimming left V 6 bases short and J 4 bases short, with 7 bases between. The CDR3, as DNA: TGCAGTGCCCTATTAGGAAACACCATATATTTT. This codes for CSALLGNTIYF.

This clonotype was recorded at least ten times. J is TRBJ1-1 and V is TRBV20-1; D possibly corresponds to TRBD1 (6 bases). This CDR3 region has 13 residues. CDR1 and CDR2 from the germline V gene are DFQATT and SNEGSKA (reference sequence). Trimming removed 5 bases from V and 2 bases from J, with 12 bases in between. This chain's CDR3 is CSAWGAANTEAFF. The CDR3 bases are TGCAGTGCTTGGGGGGCAGCTAACACTGAAGCTTTCTTT.

The chain is built from TRBV5-1 and TRBJ2-1, with 8 bases that match TRBD1. Germline CDR1 reads SGHRS; CDR2 reads YFSETQ. CDR3 length: 14 residues. Unmatched junction bases numbered 5, after V lost 2 bases and J lost 7 bases. The CDR3: CASSFGQGRNEQFF. The DNA for the CDR3 is TGCGCCAGCAGCTTCGGACAGGGACGAAATGAGCAGTTCTTC.

This clonotype has ten or more counts. This chain uses TRBV7-6 with TRBJ2-7, with a possible D match to TRBD2 (5 bases). The CDR3 runs to 12 residues. V lost 4 bases to trimming and J lost 5 bases, with 9 bases between them. From germline, CDR1 is SGHVS and CDR2 FNYEAQ. The CDR3 region is CASSSYGDEQYF. The CDR3 DNA sequence: TGTGCCAGCAGCTCCTACGGGGACGAGCAGTACTTC.

Comments on this clonotype: A much larger clone lies one base from this, so it may be a read error. V is TRBV25-1 and J is TRBJ2-4; the D gene is possibly TRBD1 (6 bases). Germline values: CDR1 MGHDK, CDR2 SYGVNS. The CDR3 runs to 14 residues. This CDR3 is CVSRETTGSNIQYF. CDR3 bases: TGTGTCAGCAGAGAAACAACAGGGTCAAACATTCAGTACTTC.

A remark on this clonotype: This may arise from a read error, as a much more abundant clone is one base away. No conserved phenylalanine or tryptophan ends this CDR3, so it is likely a read error. This sequence joins TRBV6-2 or TRBV6-3 and TRBJ2-7; no clear D. CDR1 MNHEY and CDR2 SVGEGT come from the germline V gene. The CDR3 consists of 13 residues. V shed 2 bases and J shed 4 bases, with 9 bases lying between them. The CDR3 bases are TGTGCCAGCAGTTACGGTGCGGTGTACGAGCAGTACTCC. It specifies CASSYGAVYEQYS.

This clonotype was counted at least ten times. The V call is TRBV24-1, the J call TRBJ2-2, with D possibly called TRBD1 or TRBD2 (5 bases each). Trimming took 4 bases from V and 3 from J, leaving 17 bases between them. CDR1 is KGHDR, CDR2 SFDVKD, per germline. The CDR3 is made up of 17 amino acids. The CDR3 sequence is CATSETPGRRDTGELFF. Here the CDR3 DNA reads TGTGCCACCAGTGAGACACCGGGGCGTCGGGACACCGGGGAGCTGTTTTTT.

This clonotype was seen ten or more times. The CDR3 reads CASSLARQGGVEQYF. CDR3 in DNA: TGTGCCAGCAGCTTAGCGAGACAGGGGGGAGTCGAGCAGTACTTC. The V call is TRBV7-2, the J call TRBJ2-7; TRBD1 agrees at 9 bases. The CDR3 is 15 amino acids. V was clipped by 0 bases and J by 6 bases; unmatched bases: 6. Germline V gene sequence: CDR1 SGHTA, CDR2 FQGNSA. Full variable domain (outside the CDR3, taken from reference TRBV7-2 and TRBJ2-7): GAGVSQSPSNKVTEKGKDVELRCDPISGHTALYWYRQSLGQGLEFLIYFQGNSAPDKSGLPSDRFSAERTGGSVSTLTIQRTQQEDSAVYLCASSLARQGGVEQYFGPGTRLTVT.

This clonotype was seen ten or more times. V gene TRBV2 combines with J gene TRBJ2-7, with D unresolved. V gave up 6 bases and J gave up 9 bases, with 9 bases separating them. Germline V gene data show CDR1 as SNHLY and CDR2 as FYNNEI. This CDR3 contains 10 residues. CDR3 coding DNA: TGTGCCAGCAGCCCCTTCCCGCAGTACTTC. Translation gives CASSPFPQYF.

The sample holds many counts of this clonotype. The CDR3 protein is CASSSPGRNNEQFF. CDR3 sequence (DNA): TGCGCCAGCAGCAGCCCGGGACGTAACAATGAGCAGTTCTTC. The rearrangement uses TRBV5-1 and TRBJ2-1; either TRBD1 or TRBD2 may supply D (5 bases each). Trimming shortened V by 4 bases and J by 5 bases, and 13 bases separated the two germline ends. The germline V gene encodes CDR1 SGHRS and CDR2 YFSETQ. CDR3 length: 14 residues.

This clonotype was observed at least ten times. This chain uses TRBV5-1 with TRBJ2-2; no clear D. CDR3 length: 16 residues. The ends were cut back, 3 bases at V and 1 base at J, with 13 bases in the middle. The germline CDR1 and CDR2 sequences are SGHRS and YFSETQ. In DNA, the CDR3 is TGCGCCAGCAGCTCGGCGGCTCGCGGGAACACCGGGGAGCTGTTTTTT. Translation: CASSSAARGNTGELFF.

This clonotype appeared a few times. A much larger clone differs from this one at a single base, so this may be a read error. This rearrangement joins TRBV19 to TRBJ2-1; 8 positions match TRBD1. The CDR3 length is 14 residues. The trim removed 10 bases at V and 12 bases at J, leaving 17 bases unmatched. Germline V gives CDR1 LNHDA, CDR2 SQIVND (reference sequence). The CDR3 is CANKTGVAVPAQFF. Here the CDR3 DNA reads TGTGCCAATAAGACAGGGGTGGCGGTTCCTGCGCAGTTCTTC.

This clonotype came up many times. The chain uses TRBV12-3 or TRBV12-4 and TRBJ1-5, with D unresolved. The length of the CDR3 is 13 residues. Trimming shortened V by 5 bases and J by 5 bases, and 10 bases separated the two germline ends. CDR3 coding DNA: TGTGCCAGCAGTCCTCGACTTGATCAGCCCCAGCATTTT. Translation gives CASSPRLDQPQHF.

This clonotype was seen at least ten times. This chain links TRBV14 with TRBJ2-1; D uncertain. Trimming pared 1 base from V and 2 bases from J, leaving 3 bases between. CDR1 and CDR2 from the germline V gene are SGHDN and FVKESK. This CDR3 has 13 residues. The CDR3 here is CASSQGTYNEQFF. The DNA of the CDR3 is TGTGCCAGCAGCCAAGGCACCTACAATGAGCAGTTCTTC.

This clonotype was found many times. V is TRBV11-3 and J is TRBJ2-1, with 13 nucleotides matching TRBD2. CDR3 length equals 15 residues. The germline CDR1 and CDR2 sequences are SGHNT and YENEEA. Unmatched junction bases numbered 6, after V lost 5 bases and J lost 8 bases. The CDR3 loop reads CASSILAGGNYEQFF. The CDR3 nucleotides read TGTGCCAGCAGCATACTAGCGGGGGGGAATTATGAGCAGTTCTTC.

There are many counts of this clonotype. The chain joins TRBV5-1 to TRBJ1-3, with no clear D. Trimming stripped 0 bases from V and 0 bases from J, with 16 bases between. The germline V gene encodes CDR1 SGHRS and CDR2 YFSETQ. There are 18 residues in the CDR3. CDR3 protein: CASSLGGSPGSSGNTIYF. CDR3 sequence (DNA): TGCGCCAGCAGCTTGGGCGGCAGCCCTGGGAGCTCTGGAAACACCATATATTTT.

This clonotype was observed at least ten times. The J gene is TRBJ2-7, the V gene TRBV5-1; D is perhaps TRBD1 (6 bases). CDR1 is SGHRS and CDR2 is YFSETQ in the germline V gene. The CDR3 length is 16 residues. Between the trimmed V and J ends, which lost 4 bases and 3 bases, there was a span of 20 bases. The CDR3 DNA reads as TGCGCCAGCAGCCCGGAGCTCTGGGGGCCTAGCTACGAGCAGTACTTC. It is translated as CASSPELWGPSYEQYF.

A remark on this clonotype: The CDR3 end shows no conserved phenylalanine or tryptophan, and so a read error is likely. The DNA is left out, because the CDR3 cannot be placed on it with certainty; the CDR3 is given as TCRdb lists it. The chain carries TRBV7-9 and TRBJ2-1. Germline assignment: CDR1 SEHNR and CDR2 FQNEAQ (reference sequence). The CDR3 region is 11 residues in length, termini included. This CDR3 is CASSLGGLLEL.

The chain couples TRBV7-9 to TRBJ1-1, with a possible D match to TRBD1 (5 bases). Per the germline V gene, CDR1 is SEHNR and CDR2 is FQNEAQ (reference sequence). This CDR3 comprises 15 residues. V lost 3 bases and J lost 1, with 12 bases in between. DNA for the CDR3: TGTGCCAGCAGCTTCCGGGGCAGGCCGAACACTGAAGCTTTCTTT. This translates into CASSFRGRPNTEAFF.

This clonotype was found many times. This chain joins TRBV6-1 and TRBJ2-3; D is perhaps TRBD2 (6 bases). Trimming took 3 bases from V and 3 from J, leaving 13 bases between them. The germline CDR1 and CDR2 sequences are MNHNS and SASEGT. The CDR3 extends over 15 amino acids. In nucleotides, the CDR3 is TGTGCCAGCAGTGACGGGGCTAGCGAAACAGATACGCAGTATTTT. Protein: CASSDGASETDTQYF.

This clonotype was seen repeatedly, ten times or more. CDR3 residues: CASSWTGTGDNSPLHF. As DNA, the CDR3 is TGCGCCAGCAGCTGGACCGGGACAGGGGACAATTCACCCCTCCACTTT. This chain links TRBV5-1 with TRBJ1-6, with 10 bases lining up with TRBD1. The CDR3 totals 16 residues. CDR1 and CDR2 (germline): SGHRS, YFSETQ. The V and J ends lost 3 bases and 7 bases, in that order; junction bases with no gene match: 7.

This clonotype showed up many times. The chain is built from TRBV7-9 and TRBJ2-1; D not resolved. Trimming removed 3 bases at V and 9 bases at J, with 6 bases between. CDR1 SEHNR and CDR2 FQNEAQ come from the germline V gene (reference sequence). This CDR3 comprises 11 residues. CDR3 region: CASSFGSEQFF. CDR3 sequence (DNA): TGTGCCAGCAGCTTTGGTTCTGAGCAGTTCTTC.

The sample holds many counts of this clonotype. The V and J genes are TRBV12-3 or TRBV12-4 and TRBJ1-6; 8 nucleotides line up with TRBD1. This CDR3 contains 13 residues. V dropped 6 bases and J dropped 7; count of bases not matched to a gene: 2. The DNA for the CDR3 is TGTGCCAGCAGGGACAGGGCCAATTCACCCCTCCACTTT. It specifies CASRDRANSPLHF.